This TCR beta chain stems from a study of CD8+ T cells in alopecia areata. The wider study: Tofacitinib dosing lasted 6 to 18 months, which was then followed by 6 months off drug.

This clone was counted between two and nine times. Its antigen is as yet unknown. The CDR3 is 14 residues long. Trimming left V 0 bases short and J 4 bases short, with 6 bases between. Germline V gene data show CDR1 as MGHRA and CDR2 as YSYEKL. The treatment here: oral pan-JAK inhibitor, 5-10 mg twice daily. Study conclusions and caveats: With tofacitinib ongoing, many expanded lesional clones persisted in both scalp and blood. Tofacitinib delivered significant drops in scalp clonality and in expanded CD8+ clones among the top 100.

After isolation, RNA underwent reverse transcription to generate cDNA as the sequencing template. Some clones are missing from TCRdb's copy, which holds only in-frame ones; the method was immunoSEQ multiplex PCR. The repertoire holds roughly 230,000 clones, with 43% as singletons. This receptor was identified in a human donor with alopecia areata. The chain recombines TRBV4-1 with TRBJ1-4, with unresolved D. Sequenced here: CD4+ T cells sorted from blood, sampled at roughly week 36, from a patient treated with tofacitinib. The CDR3: CASSQEQFNEKLFF. The CDR3 DNA reads TGCGCCAGCAGCCAAGAGCAGTTTAATGAAAAACTGTTTTTT.